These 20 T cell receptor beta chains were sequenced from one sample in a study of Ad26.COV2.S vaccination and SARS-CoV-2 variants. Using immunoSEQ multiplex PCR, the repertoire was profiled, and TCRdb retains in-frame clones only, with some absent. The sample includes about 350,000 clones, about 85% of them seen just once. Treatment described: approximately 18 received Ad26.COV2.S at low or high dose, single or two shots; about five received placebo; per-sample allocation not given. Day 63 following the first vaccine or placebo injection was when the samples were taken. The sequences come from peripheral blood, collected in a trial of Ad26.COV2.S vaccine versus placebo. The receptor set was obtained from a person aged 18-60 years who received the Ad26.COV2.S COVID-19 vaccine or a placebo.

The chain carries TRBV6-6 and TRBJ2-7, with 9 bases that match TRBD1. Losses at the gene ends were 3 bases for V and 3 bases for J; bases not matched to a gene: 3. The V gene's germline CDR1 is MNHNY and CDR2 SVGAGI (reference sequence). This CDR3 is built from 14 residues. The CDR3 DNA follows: TGTGCCAGCAGTTATTGGACAGGGGACTACGAGCAGTACTTC. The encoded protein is CASSYWTGDYEQYF.

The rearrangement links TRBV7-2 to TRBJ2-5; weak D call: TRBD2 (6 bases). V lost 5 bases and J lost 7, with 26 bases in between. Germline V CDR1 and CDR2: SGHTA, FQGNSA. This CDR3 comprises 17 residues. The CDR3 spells CASSPGVGEDFPGTQYF. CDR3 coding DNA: TGTGCCAGCAGCCCCGGGGTGGGGGAGGACTTCCCAGGGACCCAGTACTTC. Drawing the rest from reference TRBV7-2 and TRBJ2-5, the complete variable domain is GAGVSQSPSNKVTEKGKDVELRCDPISGHTALYWYRQSLGQGLEFLIYFQGNSAPDKSGLPSDRFSAERTGGSVSTLTIQRTQQEDSAVYLCASSPGVGEDFPGTQYFGPGTRLLVL.

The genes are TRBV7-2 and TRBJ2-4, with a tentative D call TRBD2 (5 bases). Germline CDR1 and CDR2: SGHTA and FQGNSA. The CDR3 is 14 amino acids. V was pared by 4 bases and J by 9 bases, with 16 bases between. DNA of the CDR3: TGTGCCAGCAGCTCGGGATCCTATCGTAGCATTCAGTACTTC. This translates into CASSSGSYRSIQYF.

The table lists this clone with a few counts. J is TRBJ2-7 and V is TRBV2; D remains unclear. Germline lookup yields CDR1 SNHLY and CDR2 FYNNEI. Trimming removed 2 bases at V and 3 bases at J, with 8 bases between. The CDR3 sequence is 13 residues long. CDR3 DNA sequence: TGTGCCAGCAGTGAAAAGGAGTTCTACGAGCAGTACTTC. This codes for CASSEKEFYEQYF.

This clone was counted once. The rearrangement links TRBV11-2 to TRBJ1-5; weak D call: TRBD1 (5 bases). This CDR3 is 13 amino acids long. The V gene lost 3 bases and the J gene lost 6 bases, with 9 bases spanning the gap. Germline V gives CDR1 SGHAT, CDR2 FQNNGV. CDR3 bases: TGTGCCAGCAGCTTTCAGGGTAGTCAGCCCCAGCATTTT. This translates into CASSFQGSQPQHF. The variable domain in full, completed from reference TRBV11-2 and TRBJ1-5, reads EAGVAQSPRYKIIEKRQSVAFWCNPISGHATLYWYQQILGQGPKLLIQFQNNGVVDDSQLPKDRFSAERLKGVDSTLKIQPAKLEDSAVYLCASSFQGSQPQHFGDGTRLSIL.

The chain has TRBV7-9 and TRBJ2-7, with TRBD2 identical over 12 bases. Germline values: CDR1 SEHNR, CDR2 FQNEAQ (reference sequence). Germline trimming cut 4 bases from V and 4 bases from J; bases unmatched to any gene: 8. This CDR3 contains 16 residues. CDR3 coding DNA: TGTGCCAGCAGCTCACTGACTAGCGGGAGCGGTTACGAGCAGTACTTC. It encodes CASSSLTSGSGYEQYF.

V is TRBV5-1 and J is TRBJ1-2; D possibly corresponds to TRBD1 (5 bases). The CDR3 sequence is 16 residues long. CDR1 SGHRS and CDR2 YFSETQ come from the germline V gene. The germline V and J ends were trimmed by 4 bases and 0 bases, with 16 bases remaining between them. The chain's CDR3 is CASSPGSRAPNYGYTF. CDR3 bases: TGCGCCAGCAGCCCAGGGTCGCGCGCTCCTAACTATGGCTACACCTTC.

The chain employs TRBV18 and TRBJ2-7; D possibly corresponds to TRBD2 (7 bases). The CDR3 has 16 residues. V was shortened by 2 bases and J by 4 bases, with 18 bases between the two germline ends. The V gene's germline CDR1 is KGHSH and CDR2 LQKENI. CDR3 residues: CASSPSRTGGSYEQYF. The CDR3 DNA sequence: TGTGCCAGCTCACCAAGCCGTACGGGGGGCAGTTACGAGCAGTACTTC.

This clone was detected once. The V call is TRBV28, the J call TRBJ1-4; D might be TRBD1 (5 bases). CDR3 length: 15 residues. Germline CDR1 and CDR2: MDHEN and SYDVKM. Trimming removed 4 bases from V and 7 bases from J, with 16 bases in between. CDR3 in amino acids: CASSWGDLKGEKLFF. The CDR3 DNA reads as TGTGCCAGCAGTTGGGGGGACTTAAAGGGTGAAAAACTGTTTTTT.

The CDR3: CASSDPGTSGGLNTGELFF. DNA of the CDR3: TGTGCCAGCAGCGATCCCGGGACTAGCGGGGGCCTGAACACCGGGGAGCTGTTTTTT. This chain joins TRBV9 and TRBJ2-2; TRBD2 matches at 14 bases. This CDR3 spans 19 amino acids. Germline values: CDR1 SGDLS, CDR2 YYNGEE. The V gene end was trimmed by 3 bases and the J gene end by 1 base; junction bases not matched to a gene: 8.

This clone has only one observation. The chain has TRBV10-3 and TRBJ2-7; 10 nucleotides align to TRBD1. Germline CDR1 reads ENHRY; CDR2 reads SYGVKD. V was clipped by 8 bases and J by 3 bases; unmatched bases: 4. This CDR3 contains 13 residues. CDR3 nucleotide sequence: TGTGCCATCCGGACAGGGGGGGGCTACGAGCAGTACTTC. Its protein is CAIRTGGGYEQYF.

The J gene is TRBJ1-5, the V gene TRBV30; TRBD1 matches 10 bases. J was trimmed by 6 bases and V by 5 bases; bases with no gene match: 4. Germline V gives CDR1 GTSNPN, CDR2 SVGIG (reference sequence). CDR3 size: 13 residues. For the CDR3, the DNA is TGTGCCTGGGGGACAGGGGTCAGTCAGCCCCAGCATTTT. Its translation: CAWGTGVSQPQHF.

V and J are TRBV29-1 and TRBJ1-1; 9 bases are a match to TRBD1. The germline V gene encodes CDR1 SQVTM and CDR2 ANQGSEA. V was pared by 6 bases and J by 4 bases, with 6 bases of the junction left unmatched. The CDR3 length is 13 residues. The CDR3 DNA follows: TGCAGCGTGTATCGGGACAGGGCCACTGAAGCTTTCTTT. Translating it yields CSVYRDRATEAFF.

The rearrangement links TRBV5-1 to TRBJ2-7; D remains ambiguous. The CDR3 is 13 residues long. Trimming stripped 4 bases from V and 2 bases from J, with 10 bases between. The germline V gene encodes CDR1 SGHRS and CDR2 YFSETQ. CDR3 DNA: TGCGCCAGCAGCGGCAGAGTCCCCTACGAGCAGTACTTC. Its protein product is CASSGRVPYEQYF.

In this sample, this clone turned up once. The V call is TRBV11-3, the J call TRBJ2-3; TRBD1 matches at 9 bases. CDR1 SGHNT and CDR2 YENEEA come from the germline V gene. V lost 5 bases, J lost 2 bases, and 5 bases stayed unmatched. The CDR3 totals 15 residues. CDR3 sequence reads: CASSRTGAPTDTQYF. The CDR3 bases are TGTGCCAGCAGCAGGACAGGGGCGCCCACAGATACGCAGTATTTT.

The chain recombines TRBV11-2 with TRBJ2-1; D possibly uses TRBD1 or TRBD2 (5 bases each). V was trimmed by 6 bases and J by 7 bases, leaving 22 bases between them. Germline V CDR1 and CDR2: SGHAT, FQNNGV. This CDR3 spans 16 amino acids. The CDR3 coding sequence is TGTGCCAGCAGTAAAAGGGTTCAGGGAGTGAGGAATGAGCAGTTCTTC. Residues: CASSKRVQGVRNEQFF.

The chain's CDR3 is CASSYSTGRSSYEQYF. Written as DNA, the CDR3 is TGTGCCAGCAGTTACTCGACCGGGCGAAGCTCCTACGAGCAGTACTTC. V and J are TRBV6-2 or TRBV6-3 and TRBJ2-7; D call uncertain. Germline CDR1 and CDR2: MNHEY and SVGEGT. This CDR3 is 16 amino acids long. V was shortened by 0 bases and J by 0 bases, with 12 bases between the two germline ends.

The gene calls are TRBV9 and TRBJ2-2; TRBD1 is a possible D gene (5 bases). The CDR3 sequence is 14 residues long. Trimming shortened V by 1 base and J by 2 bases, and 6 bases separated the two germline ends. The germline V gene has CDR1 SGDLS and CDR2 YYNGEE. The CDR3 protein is CASSVTGNTGELFF. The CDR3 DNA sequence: TGTGCCAGCAGCGTAACAGGTAACACCGGGGAGCTGTTTTTT.

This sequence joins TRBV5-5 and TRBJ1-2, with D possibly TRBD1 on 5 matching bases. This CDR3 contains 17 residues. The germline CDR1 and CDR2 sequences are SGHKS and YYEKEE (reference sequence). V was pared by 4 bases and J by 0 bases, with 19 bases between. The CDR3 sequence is CASSRVLGGDPNYGYTF. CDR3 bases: TGTGCCAGCAGCCGCGTTCTGGGTGGGGACCCTAACTATGGCTACACCTTC.

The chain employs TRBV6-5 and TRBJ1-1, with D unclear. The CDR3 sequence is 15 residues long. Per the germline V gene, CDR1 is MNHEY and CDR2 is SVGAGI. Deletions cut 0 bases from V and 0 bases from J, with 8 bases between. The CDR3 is CASSYSRGLNTEAFF. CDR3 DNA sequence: TGTGCCAGCAGTTACTCGCGAGGATTGAACACTGAAGCTTTCTTT.